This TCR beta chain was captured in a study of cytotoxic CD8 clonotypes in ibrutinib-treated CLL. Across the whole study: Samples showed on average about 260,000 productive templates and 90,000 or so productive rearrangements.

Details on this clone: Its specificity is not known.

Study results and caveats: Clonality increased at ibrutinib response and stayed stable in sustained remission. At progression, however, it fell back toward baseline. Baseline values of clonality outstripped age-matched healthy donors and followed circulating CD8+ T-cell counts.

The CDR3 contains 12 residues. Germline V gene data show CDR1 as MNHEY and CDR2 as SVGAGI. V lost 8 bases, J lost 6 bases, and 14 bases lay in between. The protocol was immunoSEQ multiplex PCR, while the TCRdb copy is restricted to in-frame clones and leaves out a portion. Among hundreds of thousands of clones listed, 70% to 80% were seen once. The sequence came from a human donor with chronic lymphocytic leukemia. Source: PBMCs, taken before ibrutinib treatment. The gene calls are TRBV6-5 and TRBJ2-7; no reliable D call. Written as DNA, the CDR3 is TGTGCCAGCTCCCCTCCTGGGGTCGAGCAGTACTTC. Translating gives CASSPPGVEQYF.